Sequencing of this T cell receptor beta chain was carried out in a study of control samples from healthy donors and cancer patients. Here immunoSEQ multiplex PCR was the method, and the copy in TCRdb shows in-frame clones only, minus some. The data hold 95,000 to 130,000 clones, with over 75% observed a single time. This clonotype was sampled from a woman aged 45 to 65 with colorectal cancer. Input material: PBMCs.

The CDR3, as DNA: TGTGCCAGCAGCCGCCAGGGGATAGAGCAGTTCTTC. Its translation is CASSRQGIEQFF. The chain employs TRBV3-1 (or the pseudogene TRBV3-2) and TRBJ2-1; weak D call: TRBD1 (6 bases). CDR1 and CDR2 from the germline V gene are LGHDT and YNNKEL (reference sequence). The CDR3 contains 12 residues. V lost 4 bases to trimming and J lost 10 bases, with 11 bases between them.